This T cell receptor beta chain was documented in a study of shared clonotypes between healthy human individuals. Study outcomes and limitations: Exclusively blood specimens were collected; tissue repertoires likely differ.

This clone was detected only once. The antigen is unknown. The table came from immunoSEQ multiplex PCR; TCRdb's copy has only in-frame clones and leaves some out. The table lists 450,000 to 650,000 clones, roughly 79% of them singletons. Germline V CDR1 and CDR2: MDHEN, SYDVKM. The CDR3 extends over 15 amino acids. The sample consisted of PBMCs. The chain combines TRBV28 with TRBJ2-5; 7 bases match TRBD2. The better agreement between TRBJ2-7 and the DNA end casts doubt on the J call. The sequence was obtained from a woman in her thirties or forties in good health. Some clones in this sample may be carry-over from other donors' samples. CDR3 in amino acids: CASSLSGASSYEQYF. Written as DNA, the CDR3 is TGTGCCAGCAGTCTCAGCGGGGCTAGCTCCTACGAGCAGTACTTC.